The present T cell receptor (beta chain) was sequenced within a study of blood T cell repertoires in COVID-19. At the level of the study: The study drew acute and convalescent COVID-19 samples from the United States, Italy and Spain. In each case, the material was cDNA or gDNA derived from T cells, B-cell-depleted T cells, or PBMCs.

The CDR3 totals 14 residues. V was pared by 6 bases and J by 2 bases, with 7 bases of the junction left unmatched. CDR1 is SNHLY and CDR2 is FYNNEI in the germline V gene. Source study methods: For nucleated cells, counts were estimated from reference gene primer amplification. TCRdb's table, derived via immunoSEQ multiplex PCR, lists solely in-frame clones and lacks some. Clone size and the V and J calls come from that table; the DNA yielded D and trimming. The sample carries under 400,000 clones, around 89% recorded once. This clone was seen just once. This TCR was sampled from a man aged 18 to 29 with active or convalescent COVID-19. This chain uses TRBV2 with TRBJ2-7; 7 bases agree with TRBD2. Material: peripheral blood. In nucleotides, the CDR3 is TGTGCCAGCAGGGGGGGGAAGAACGCCTACGAGCAGTACTTC. Its translation: CASRGGKNAYEQYF. The whole variable domain, filled in from reference TRBV2 and TRBJ2-7, reads EPEVTQTPSHQVTQMGQEVILRCVPISNHLYFYWYRQILGQKVEFLVSFYNNEISEKSEIFDDQFSVERPDGSNFTLKIRSTKLEDSAMYFCASRGGKNAYEQYFGPGTRLTVT.